This TCR beta chain was retrieved from a study of cytomegalovirus exposure and HLA in healthy donors. Looking at the study overall: A subsequent analysis stated that the 95 to 150 validation repertoires were run on the same platform as the roughly 670 first-cohort repertoires.

Profiled with immunoSEQ multiplex PCR; TCRdb holds only in-frame clones, not every one. The table lists tens of thousands of clones, about 90% of them singletons. Germline V lookup: CDR1 MNHNY, CDR2 SVGAGI (reference sequence). The J segment lost 7 bases and the V segment lost 5 bases, leaving 7 bases of the junction unmatched. The length of the CDR3 is 13 residues. For this clone: Antigen: not known.

Overall study results and limits: Associated with cytomegalovirus, according to the listing, were around 160 TCR beta chains. Among TCR sequences, most were rare, though some public TCRs appeared in many donors. The tendency of first-cohort TCR clusters to co-occur in the approximately 120 validation repertoires was identified by a subsequent analysis.

V usage is TRBV6-6 and J usage is TRBJ1-2; 7 bases fit TRBD1. Sequencing used PBMCs. The origin of this receptor is a young woman in good health and CMV-seronegative. The CDR3 bases are TGTGCCAGCAGTCCCACAGGGGCCGGTGGCTACACCTTC. Protein product: CASSPTGAGGYTF.